What follows are 24 T cell receptor beta chains derived from one specimen sequenced in a study of blood T cell repertoires in COVID-19 (TCRdb year 2020). Libraries were built with the immunoSEQ multiplex PCR assay. The clones in this table, taken by TCRdb from immuneACCESS, are in-frame only. Not every clone is retained; where verified, under half of the shortfall comes from an unresolved V gene, and the cause of the rest is unknown. The sample contains about 320,000 clones, around nine tenths of them found a single time. The ten largest clones add up to 3.5% to 5% of the sample. The specimen was PBMCs or T cells enriched from blood (not recorded which). The receptor source for this set is a woman aged 30 to 39 who had been exposed to COVID-19.

The chain joins TRBV6-4 to TRBJ1-2; possible D gene TRBD1, 6 bases. This CDR3 contains 16 residues. Trimming pared 2 bases from V and 0 bases from J, leaving 13 bases between. In germline, CDR1 is MRHNA, CDR2 SNTAGT. CDR3 loop: CASSDSWGRANYGYTF. The CDR3 coding sequence is TGTGCCAGCAGTGACAGCTGGGGGCGAGCTAACTATGGCTACACCTTC.

The chain joins TRBV7-8 to TRBJ1-1, with 8 bases that match TRBD1. Germline loops: CDR1 SGHVS, CDR2 FQNEAQ. The CDR3 totals 13 residues. V shed 5 bases, J shed 5 bases, and the junction held 4 bases outside the gene matches. CDR3 amino acids: CASSPGQGTEAFF. CDR3 DNA: TGTGCCAGCAGCCCAGGACAGGGAACTGAAGCTTTCTTT.

V gene TRBV10-3 combines with J gene TRBJ1-2; no clear D. The V end lost 8 bases, the J end lost 5 bases, and 18 bases lay between the germline ends. CDR3 size: 14 residues. Germline CDR1 is ENHRY and CDR2 is SYGVKD. The chain's CDR3 is CAIEDTPPSYGYTF. In nucleotides, the CDR3 is TGTGCCATCGAGGATACCCCACCTTCGTATGGCTACACCTTC.

The chain couples TRBV6-5 to TRBJ2-7, with D possibly matching TRBD1 (8 bases). The CDR3 covers 13 residues. Germline CDR1 is MNHEY and CDR2 is SVGAGI. Trimming stripped 7 bases from V and 5 bases from J, with 15 bases between. The CDR3 coding sequence is TGTGCCAGCACCCGGACAGGGAGGGACGAGCAGTACTTC. It translates to CASTRTGRDEQYF.

About this clone itself: Within the sample, other DNA sequences also encode this same CDR3. V is TRBV7-9 and J is TRBJ1-3, with a tentative D call TRBD1 (6 bases). This CDR3 is built from 14 residues. Germline values: CDR1 SEHNR, CDR2 FQNEAQ (reference sequence). The germline V and J ends were trimmed by 2 bases and 4 bases, with 9 bases remaining between them. The CDR3 DNA follows: TGTGCCAGCAGCTTACAGGGGACCGGAAACACCATATATTTT. Translated: CASSLQGTGNTIYF. Using reference TRBV7-9 and TRBJ1-3 for the parts outside the CDR3, the full variable domain is DTGVSQNPRHKITKRGQNVTFRCDPISEHNRLYWYRQTLGQGPEFLTYFQNEAQLEKSRLLSDRFSAERPKGSFSTLEIQRTEQGDSAMYLCASSLQGTGNTIYFGEGSWLTVV.

The gene calls are TRBV24-1 and TRBJ1-5; the D is unclear. There are 14 residues in the CDR3. Germline CDR1 and CDR2: KGHDR and SFDVKD. This CDR3 is CVAGDGESNQPQHF. Written as DNA, the CDR3 is TGTGTCGCCGGTGATGGTGAGAGCAATCAGCCCCAGCATTTT.

The rearrangement links TRBV2 to TRBJ2-6; D is uncertain. The V and J ends lost 8 bases and 0 bases respectively, with 14 bases between them. The V gene's germline CDR1 is SNHLY and CDR2 FYNNEI. CDR3 length equals 16 residues. The CDR3 loop reads CASLKNPSSGANVLTF. The CDR3 nucleotides are TGTGCCAGCCTAAAAAATCCTAGCTCTGGGGCCAACGTCCTGACTTTC.

The chain has TRBV4-1 and TRBJ1-1; 7 bases match TRBD1. The germline V gene encodes CDR1 MGHRA and CDR2 YSYEKL. The junction had 8 bases not matched to a gene; V was cut back by 8 bases and J by 2 bases. The CDR3 contains 14 residues. CDR3 loop: CASRKQGSNTEAFF. The DNA of the CDR3 is TGCGCCAGCCGAAAACAGGGGTCTAACACTGAAGCTTTCTTT.

V and J are TRBV5-1 and TRBJ2-1; the match to TRBD1 covers 12 bases. Trimming took 0 bases from V and 9 from J; bases not matched to a gene: 4. The V gene's germline CDR1 is SGHRS and CDR2 YFSETQ. This CDR3 is built from 15 residues. As DNA, the CDR3 is TGCGCCAGCAGCTTGGCCGGGACAGGGGGCGGTGAGCAGTTCTTC. Translating gives CASSLAGTGGGEQFF.

CDR3 amino acids: CATSRGASGTGISNYGYTF. The DNA for the CDR3 is TGTGCCACCAGCAGAGGAGCGAGCGGGACAGGGATTTCTAACTATGGCTACACCTTC. V and J are TRBV15 and TRBJ1-2; 9 bases align to TRBD1. The CDR3 contains 19 residues. Germline CDR1 and CDR2: LNHNV and YYDKDF (reference sequence). Losses at the gene ends were 1 base for V and 0 bases for J; bases not matched to a gene: 12.

This clone was recorded only once. The rearrangement joins TRBV5-1 to TRBJ2-7; D is possibly TRBD1 (8 bases). Trimming left V 4 bases short and J 3 bases short, with 23 bases between. The CDR3 is 17 amino acids. Germline assignment: CDR1 SGHRS and CDR2 YFSETQ. The CDR3 DNA reads TGCGCCAGCAGCATCGGACAGGGTCAGAGGGGGGGCTACGAGCAGTACTTC. Amino acids: CASSIGQGQRGGYEQYF.

This chain links TRBV7-2 with TRBJ1-2; maybe TRBD1 (5 bases). The CDR3 runs 14 residues. Germline CDR1 SGHTA, CDR2 FQGNSA. Trimming stripped 5 bases from V and 4 bases from J, with 14 bases between. DNA for the CDR3: TGTGCCAGCAGCCCTCCGGACAAGCTCTATGGCTACACCTTC. This encodes CASSPPDKLYGYTF.

The V and J genes are TRBV6-2 or TRBV6-3 and TRBJ2-7; D is unclear. The CDR3 length is 17 residues. Germline V gene lookup returns CDR1 MNHEY and CDR2 SVGEGT. V shed 2 bases and J shed 0 bases, with 17 bases lying between them. CDR3 loop: CASSYVAWQRLSYEQYF. The CDR3 DNA reads TGTGCCAGCAGTTACGTGGCGTGGCAGCGACTCTCCTACGAGCAGTACTTC.

The chain couples TRBV11-2 to TRBJ2-7, with 13 bases aligning to TRBD2. This CDR3 spans 17 amino acids. Germline V lookup: CDR1 SGHAT, CDR2 FQNNGV. Trimming removed 2 bases from V and 2 bases from J; junction bases left unmatched: 6. Written as DNA, the CDR3 is TGTGCCAGCAGCTTAACCCTTACTAGCGGGGGGGCCTACGAGCAGTACTTC. This codes for CASSLTLTSGGAYEQYF.

The rearrangement links TRBV11-1 to TRBJ2-6; the match to TRBD1 covers 8 bases. The length of the CDR3 is 16 residues. Germline-derived CDR1 and CDR2 are SGHAT and FQDESV (reference sequence). Unmatched junction bases numbered 3, after V lost 5 bases and J lost 0 bases. As DNA, the CDR3 is TGTGCCAGCAGCCTAGGGACAGGCTCTGGGGCCAACGTCCTGACTTTC. Amino acids: CASSLGTGSGANVLTF.

V is TRBV3-1 (or the pseudogene TRBV3-2) and J is TRBJ1-6, with D perhaps matching TRBD1 (5 bases). Between the trimmed V and J ends, which lost 0 bases and 1 base, there was a span of 10 bases. The germline gives CDR1 LGHDT, CDR2 YNNKEL (reference sequence). This CDR3 has 17 residues. The CDR3 DNA follows: TGTGCCAGCAGCCAAGAGGCCAGGGTTTCCTATAATTCACCCCTCCACTTT. Translation: CASSQEARVSYNSPLHF.

This sequence joins TRBV3-1 (or the pseudogene TRBV3-2) and TRBJ1-2; 7 positions agree with TRBD1. The V and J ends lost 1 base and 1 base, in that order; junction bases with no gene match: 6. The CDR3 length is 16 residues. Looked up from germline, CDR1 is LGHDT and CDR2 is YNNKEL (reference sequence). The CDR3 region has the DNA TGTGCCAGCAGCCAAGCCAAAGGGGGCGTTAACTATGGCTACACCTTC. This gives the protein CASSQAKGGVNYGYTF.

The chain uses TRBV11-2 and TRBJ2-6; 7 nucleotides agree with TRBD1. Trimming took 5 bases from V and 2 from J; bases not matched to a gene: 3. Germline V CDR1 and CDR2: SGHAT, FQNNGV. The CDR3 is 15 residues long. The CDR3 coding sequence is TGTGCCAGCAGCCAACAGGGGCCTGGGGCCAACGTCCTGACTTTC. This encodes CASSQQGPGANVLTF. The whole variable domain, filled in from reference TRBV11-2 and TRBJ2-6, reads EAGVAQSPRYKIIEKRQSVAFWCNPISGHATLYWYQQILGQGPKLLIQFQNNGVVDDSQLPKDRFSAERLKGVDSTLKIQPAKLEDSAVYLCASSQQGPGANVLTFGAGSRLTVL.

The rearrangement joins TRBV19 to TRBJ2-7, with D perhaps matching TRBD2 (6 bases). V lost 5 bases and J 3 bases, leaving 11 bases between the germline ends. This CDR3 comprises 13 residues. Germline CDR1 is LNHDA and CDR2 is SQIVND (reference sequence). CDR3 region: CASSPAGLYEQYF. The DNA of the CDR3 is TGTGCCAGTAGTCCGGCGGGGCTCTACGAGCAGTACTTC.

This rearrangement joins TRBV15 to TRBJ2-6; tentative D call: TRBD1 (6 bases). Trimming took 3 bases from V and 4 from J, leaving 13 bases between them. Germline CDR1 is LNHNV and CDR2 is YYDKDF (reference sequence). The CDR3 extends over 16 amino acids. The CDR3 nucleotides read TGTGCCACCAGCAGGGCTACAGGGTCCGGGGCCAACGTCCTGACTTTC. This encodes CATSRATGSGANVLTF.

This chain connects TRBV18 to TRBJ1-2; D is unresolved. The CDR3 is 12 residues long. From germline, CDR1 is KGHSH and CDR2 LQKENI. Trimming pared 6 bases from V and 6 bases from J, leaving 11 bases between. This CDR3 reads CASSGKQHGYTF. The CDR3 nucleotides read TGTGCCAGCTCCGGAAAACAGCATGGCTACACCTTC.

This clone was counted once. The chain couples TRBV2 to TRBJ1-5; 7 nucleotides align to TRBD1. Germline V gene data show CDR1 as SNHLY and CDR2 as FYNNEI. J was trimmed by 5 bases and V by 7 bases; bases with no gene match: 11. There are 15 residues in the CDR3. CDR3 in DNA: TGTGCCAGCACCGAATCTAGACAGGGTCATCAGCCCCAGCATTTT. Protein: CASTESRQGHQPQHF. Full variable domain (remainder filled in from reference TRBV2 and TRBJ1-5): EPEVTQTPSHQVTQMGQEVILRCVPISNHLYFYWYRQILGQKVEFLVSFYNNEISEKSEIFDDQFSVERPDGSNFTLKIRSTKLEDSAMYFCASTESRQGHQPQHFGDGTRLSIL.

The chain links TRBV6-5 to TRBJ1-1; D possibly corresponds to TRBD1 (5 bases). CDR3 length: 13 amino acids. The ends were cut back, 5 bases at V and 2 bases at J, with 9 bases in the middle. The germline V gene has CDR1 MNHEY and CDR2 SVGAGI. CDR3 sequence: CASSIRGNTEAFF. The CDR3 bases are TGTGCCAGCAGTATTAGGGGAAACACTGAAGCTTTCTTT.

This clone appeared a few times. The J gene is TRBJ1-5, the V gene TRBV2, with a possible D match to TRBD1 (5 bases). Trimming stripped 4 bases from V and 4 bases from J, with 14 bases between. CDR3 size: 15 residues. From germline, CDR1 is SNHLY and CDR2 FYNNEI. In nucleotides, the CDR3 is TGTGCCAGCAGTGGACCGGACACGATTAATCAGCCCCAGCATTTT. This codes for CASSGPDTINQPQHF. The full variable domain, completed using reference TRBV2 and TRBJ1-5, is EPEVTQTPSHQVTQMGQEVILRCVPISNHLYFYWYRQILGQKVEFLVSFYNNEISEKSEIFDDQFSVERPDGSNFTLKIRSTKLEDSAMYFCASSGPDTINQPQHFGDGTRLSIL.